A selection of T cell receptor beta chains follows, all from one sample in a study of shared clonotypes between healthy human individuals. The method was immunoSEQ multiplex PCR; TCRdb's version includes in-frame clones alone and lacks a portion of them. The data contain about 2 million clones, roughly 94% of them seen just once; the ten biggest clones take up 0.13%. Sequencing was performed on naive CD4+ T cells sorted from blood. The receptors come from a man aged 18 to 29 in good health. Both conserved end residues are trimmed from each CDR3. Size values are once, few and many counts, or a class for expanded clones, and some rows have none.

clone size: once; J gene: TRBJ2-7; V gene: TRBV5-1; CDR3 protein: ASSFTGPAYEQY
clone size: -; J gene: TRBJ1-4; V gene: TRBV10-2; CDR3 protein: ASSGGGNEKLF
clone size: -; J gene: TRBJ2-7; V gene: TRBV5-1; CDR3 protein: ASSLAGGSYEQY
clone size: -; J gene: TRBJ2-2; V gene: TRBV9; CDR3 protein: ASSVGRISNTGELF
clone size: -; J gene: TRBJ2-1; V gene: TRBV19; CDR3 protein: ASSMSALSYNEQF
clone size: -; J gene: TRBJ1-1; V gene: TRBV25-1; CDR3 protein: ASRNWANTEAF
clone size: -; J gene: TRBJ1-3; V gene: TRBV5-6; CDR3 protein: ASSRVKDLAGNTIY
clone size: -; J gene: TRBJ1-1; V gene: TRBV7-6; CDR3 protein: ASSPKIAEAF
clone size: -; J gene: TRBJ2-1; V gene: TRBV25-1; CDR3 protein: ASSHSGGSGEQF
clone size: -; J gene: TRBJ2-3; V gene: TRBV5-1; CDR3 protein: ASRTSGSTDTQY
clone size: -; J gene: TRBJ1-5; V gene: TRBV5-6; CDR3 protein: ASSSQSSNQPQH
clone size: -; J gene: TRBJ1-6; V gene: TRBV18; CDR3 protein: ASSGDRGTNSPLH
clone size: -; J gene: TRBJ2-3; V gene: TRBV7-9; CDR3 protein: ASSLGQGITDTQY
clone size: -; J gene: TRBJ2-3; V gene: TRBV5-1; CDR3 protein: ASSSRDRTSTDTQY
clone size: -; J gene: TRBJ2-3; V gene: TRBV4-2; CDR3 protein: ASSQEYGDTQY
clone size: -; J gene: TRBJ2-7; V gene: TRBV5-1; CDR3 protein: ASTREGAPAYEQY
clone size: -; J gene: TRBJ2-6; V gene: TRBV5-1; CDR3 protein: ASSPGQTANVLT
clone size: -; J gene: TRBJ2-7; V gene: TRBV7-2; CDR3 protein: ASGRWSYEQY
clone size: -; J gene: TRBJ2-7; V gene: TRBV7-2; CDR3 protein: ASSPGTGAPYEQY
clone size: -; J gene: TRBJ2-7; V gene: TRBV5-4; CDR3 protein: ASSLERSGEQY
clone size: -; J gene: TRBJ1-1; V gene: TRBV10-3; CDR3 protein: AISELTGGTHEAF
clone size: -; J gene: TRBJ2-3; V gene: TRBV5-1; CDR3 protein: ASSLTSGSGVRTDTQY
clone size: -; J gene: TRBJ2-3; V gene: TRBV7-9; CDR3 protein: ASRLDRGPDTQY
clone size: -; J gene: TRBJ2-1; V gene: TRBV4-2; CDR3 protein: ASSLEGGPGNEQF